This T cell receptor beta chain was found in a study of T cell responses to AZD1222 COVID-19 vaccine. Assay: immunoSEQ multiplex PCR; the TCRdb copy retains only in-frame clones and omits some. The sample carries about 90,000 clones, 70% to 90% recorded once. Losses at the gene ends were 0 bases for V and 5 bases for J; bases not matched to a gene: 1. Germline loops: CDR1 SGHDT, CDR2 YYEEEE. CDR3 size: 14 residues. The chain recombines TRBV5-6 with TRBJ2-1; 8 positions agree with TRBD2. The sample here was peripheral blood, taken on day 0 of AZD1222 vaccination. This receptor was taken from an adult in good health. The CDR3: CASSLGLANNEQFF. The CDR3 coding sequence is TGTGCCAGCAGCTTGGGACTAGCGAACAATGAGCAGTTCTTC.